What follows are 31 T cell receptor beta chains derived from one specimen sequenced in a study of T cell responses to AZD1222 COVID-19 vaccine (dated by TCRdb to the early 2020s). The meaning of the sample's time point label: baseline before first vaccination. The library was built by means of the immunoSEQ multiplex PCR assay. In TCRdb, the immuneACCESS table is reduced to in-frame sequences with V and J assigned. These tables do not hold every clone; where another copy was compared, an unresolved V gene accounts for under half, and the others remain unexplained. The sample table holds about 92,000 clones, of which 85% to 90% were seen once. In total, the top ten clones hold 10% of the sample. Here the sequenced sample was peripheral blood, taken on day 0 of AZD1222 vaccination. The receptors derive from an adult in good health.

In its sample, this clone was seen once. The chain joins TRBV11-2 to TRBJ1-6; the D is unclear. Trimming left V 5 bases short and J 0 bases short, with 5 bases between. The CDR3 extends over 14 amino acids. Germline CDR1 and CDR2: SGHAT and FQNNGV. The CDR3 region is CASSHSSYNSPLHF. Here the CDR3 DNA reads TGTGCCAGCAGCCACAGCTCCTATAATTCACCCCTCCACTTT.

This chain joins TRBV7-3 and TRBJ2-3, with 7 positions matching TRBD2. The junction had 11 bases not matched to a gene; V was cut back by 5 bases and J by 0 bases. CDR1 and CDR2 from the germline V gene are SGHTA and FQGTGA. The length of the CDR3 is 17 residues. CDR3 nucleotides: TGTGCCAGCAGCCCAACCTATATTAGCGGGAGCACAGATACGCAGTATTTT. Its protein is CASSPTYISGSTDTQYF.

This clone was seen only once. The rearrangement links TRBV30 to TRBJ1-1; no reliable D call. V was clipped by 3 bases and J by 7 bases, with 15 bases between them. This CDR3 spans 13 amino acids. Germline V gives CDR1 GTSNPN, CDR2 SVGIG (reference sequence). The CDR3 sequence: CAWRAEREREAFF. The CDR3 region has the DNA TGTGCCTGGAGAGCCGAGAGGGAGCGTGAAGCTTTCTTT.

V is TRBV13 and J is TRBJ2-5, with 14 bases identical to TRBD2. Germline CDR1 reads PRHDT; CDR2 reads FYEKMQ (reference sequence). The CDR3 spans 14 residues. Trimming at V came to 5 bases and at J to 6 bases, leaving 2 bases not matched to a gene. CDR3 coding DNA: TGTGCCAGCAGCGGACTAGCGGGGGGTAAGACCCAGTACTTC. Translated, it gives CASSGLAGGKTQYF.

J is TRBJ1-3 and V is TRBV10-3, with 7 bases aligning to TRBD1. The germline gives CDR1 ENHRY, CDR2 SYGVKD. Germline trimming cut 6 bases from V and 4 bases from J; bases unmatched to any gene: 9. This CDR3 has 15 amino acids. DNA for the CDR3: TGTGCCATCAGCGAAGGGGGCATTATAGGAAACACCATATATTTT. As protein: CAISEGGIIGNTIYF.

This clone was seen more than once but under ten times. The CDR3 nucleotides are TGTGCCAGCAGCTTGGGAACAGGGCGGGACTATGGCTACACCTTC. It specifies CASSLGTGRDYGYTF. The rearrangement uses TRBV5-4 and TRBJ1-2; possible D gene TRBD1, 6 bases. Germline V gene sequence: CDR1 SGHNT, CDR2 YYREEE (reference sequence). The V and J ends lost 0 bases and 3 bases respectively, with 12 bases between them. There are 15 residues in the CDR3.

CDR3 in DNA: TGTGCCAGCAGCGTTGGGACAGGGTGGTTACATACGCAGTATTTT. Protein sequence: CASSVGTGWLHTQYF. The chain joins TRBV5-8 to TRBJ2-3, with 9 nucleotides matching TRBD1. Germline assignment: CDR1 SGHTS and CDR2 YDEGEE. The CDR3 is 15 amino acids. With V trimmed by 4 bases and J by 7 bases, 10 bases remained unmatched.

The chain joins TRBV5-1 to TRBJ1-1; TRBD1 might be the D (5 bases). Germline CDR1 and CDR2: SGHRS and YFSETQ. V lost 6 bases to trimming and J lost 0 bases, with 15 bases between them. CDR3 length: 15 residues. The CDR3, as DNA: TGCGCCAGCAACCGGGACGGCATAATGAACACTGAAGCTTTCTTT. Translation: CASNRDGIMNTEAFF. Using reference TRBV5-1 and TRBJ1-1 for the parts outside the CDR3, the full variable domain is KAGVTQTPRYLIKTRGQQVTLSCSPISGHRSVSWYQQTPGQGLQFLFEYFSETQRNKGNFPGRFSGRQFSNSRSEMNVSTLELGDSALYLCASNRDGIMNTEAFFGQGTRLTVV.

The CDR3 DNA reads as TGTGCCAGCTCACCAGACAGCAACTCTAACTATGGCTACACCTTC. Protein product: CASSPDSNSNYGYTF. V usage is TRBV18 and J usage is TRBJ1-2; TRBD1 is a possible D gene (5 bases). The germline V gene encodes CDR1 KGHSH and CDR2 LQKENI. The CDR3 sequence is 15 residues long. Trimming cost V 2 bases and J 0 bases, with 10 bases left between them.

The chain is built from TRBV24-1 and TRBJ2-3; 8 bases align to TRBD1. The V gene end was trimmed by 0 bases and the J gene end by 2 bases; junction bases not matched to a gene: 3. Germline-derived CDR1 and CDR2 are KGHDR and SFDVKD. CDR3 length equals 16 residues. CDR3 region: CATSDLYRGYTDTQYF. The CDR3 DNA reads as TGTGCCACCAGTGATTTGTACAGGGGGTACACAGATACGCAGTATTTT.

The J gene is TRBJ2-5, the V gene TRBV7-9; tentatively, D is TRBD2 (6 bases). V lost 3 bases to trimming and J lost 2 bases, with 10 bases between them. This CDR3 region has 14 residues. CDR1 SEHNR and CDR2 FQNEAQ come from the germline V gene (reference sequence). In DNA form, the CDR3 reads TGTGCCAGCAGCTTCGTGGCGGGACAAGAGACCCAGTACTTC. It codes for CASSFVAGQETQYF.

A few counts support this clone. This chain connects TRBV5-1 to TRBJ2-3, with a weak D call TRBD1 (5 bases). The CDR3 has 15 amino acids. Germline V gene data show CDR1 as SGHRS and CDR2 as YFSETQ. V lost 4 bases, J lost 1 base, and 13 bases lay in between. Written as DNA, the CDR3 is TGCGCCAGCAGCCGGGTACAGGACGGCACAGATACGCAGTATTTT. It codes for CASSRVQDGTDTQYF.

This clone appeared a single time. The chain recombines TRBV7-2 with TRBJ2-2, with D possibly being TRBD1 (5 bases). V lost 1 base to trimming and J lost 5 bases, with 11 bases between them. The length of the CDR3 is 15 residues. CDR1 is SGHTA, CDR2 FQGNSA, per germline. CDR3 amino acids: CASSLVPGSTGELFF. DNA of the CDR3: TGTGCCAGCAGCTTAGTTCCAGGGTCAACCGGGGAGCTGTTTTTT.

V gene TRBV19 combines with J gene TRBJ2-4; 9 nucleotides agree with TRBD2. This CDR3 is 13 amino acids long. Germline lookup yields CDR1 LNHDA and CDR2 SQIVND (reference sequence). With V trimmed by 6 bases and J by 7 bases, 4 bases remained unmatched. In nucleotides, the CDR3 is TGTGCCAGTAGACCCAGCGGGGGGAACATTCAGTACTTC. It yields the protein CASRPSGGNIQYF.

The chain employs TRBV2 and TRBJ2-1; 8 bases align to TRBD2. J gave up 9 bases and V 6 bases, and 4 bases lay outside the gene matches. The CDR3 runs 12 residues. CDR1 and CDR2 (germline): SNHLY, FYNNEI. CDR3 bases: TGTGCCAGCAGCGAGACTAGCGTTGAGCAGTTCTTC. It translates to CASSETSVEQFF.

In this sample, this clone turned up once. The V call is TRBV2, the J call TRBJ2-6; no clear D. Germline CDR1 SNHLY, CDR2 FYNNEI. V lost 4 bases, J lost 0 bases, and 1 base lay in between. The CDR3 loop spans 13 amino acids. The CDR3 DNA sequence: TGTGCCAGCAGTGGCTCTGGGGCCAACGTCCTGACTTTC. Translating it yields CASSGSGANVLTF.

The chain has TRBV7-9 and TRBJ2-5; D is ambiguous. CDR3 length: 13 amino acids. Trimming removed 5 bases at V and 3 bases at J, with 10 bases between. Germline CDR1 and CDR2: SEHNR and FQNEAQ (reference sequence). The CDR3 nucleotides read TGTGCCAGCAGCCTAACAGTAAAAGAGACCCAGTACTTC. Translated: CASSLTVKETQYF.

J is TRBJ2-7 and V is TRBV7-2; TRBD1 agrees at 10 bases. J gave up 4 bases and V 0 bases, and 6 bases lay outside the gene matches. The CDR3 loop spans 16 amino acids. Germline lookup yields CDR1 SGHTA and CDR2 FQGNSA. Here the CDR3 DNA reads TGTGCCAGCAGCTTAGCGCGACAGGGGGCACGATACGAGCAGTACTTC. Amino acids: CASSLARQGARYEQYF. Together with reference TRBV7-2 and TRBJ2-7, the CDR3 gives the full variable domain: GAGVSQSPSNKVTEKGKDVELRCDPISGHTALYWYRQSLGQGLEFLIYFQGNSAPDKSGLPSDRFSAERTGGSVSTLTIQRTQQEDSAVYLCASSLARQGARYEQYFGPGTRLTVT.

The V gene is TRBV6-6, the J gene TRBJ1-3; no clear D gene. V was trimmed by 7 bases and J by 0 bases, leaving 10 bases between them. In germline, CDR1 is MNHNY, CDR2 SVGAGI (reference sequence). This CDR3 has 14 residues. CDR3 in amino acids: CASTAPSSGNTIYF. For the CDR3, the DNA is TGTGCCAGCACCGCCCCAAGCTCTGGAAACACCATATATTTT.

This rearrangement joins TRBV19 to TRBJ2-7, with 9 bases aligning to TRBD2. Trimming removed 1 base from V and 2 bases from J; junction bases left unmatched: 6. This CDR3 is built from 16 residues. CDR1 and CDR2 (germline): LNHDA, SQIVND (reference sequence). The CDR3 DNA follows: TGTGCCAGTAGTATAGGCGGGGTAGCGGGGGCCTACGAGCAGTACTTC. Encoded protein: CASSIGGVAGAYEQYF.

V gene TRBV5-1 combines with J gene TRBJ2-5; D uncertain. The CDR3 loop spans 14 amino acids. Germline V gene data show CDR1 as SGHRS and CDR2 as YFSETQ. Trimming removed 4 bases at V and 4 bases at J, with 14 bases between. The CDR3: CASSKGPSSETQYF. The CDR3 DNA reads TGCGCCAGCAGCAAAGGACCCAGCTCAGAGACCCAGTACTTC.

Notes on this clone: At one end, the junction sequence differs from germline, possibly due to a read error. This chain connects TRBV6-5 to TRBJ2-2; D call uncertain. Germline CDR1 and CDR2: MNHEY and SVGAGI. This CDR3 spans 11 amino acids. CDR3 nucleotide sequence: TGTGCCAGCGGGAACCCCGGGGAGCTGTTTTTT. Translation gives CASGNPGELFF.

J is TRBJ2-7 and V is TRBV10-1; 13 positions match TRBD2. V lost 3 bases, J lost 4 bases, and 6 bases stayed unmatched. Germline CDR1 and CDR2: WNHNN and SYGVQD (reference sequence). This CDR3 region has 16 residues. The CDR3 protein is CASSDRTSGGLYEQYF. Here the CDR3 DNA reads TGCGCCAGCAGTGACAGGACTAGCGGGGGTCTGTACGAGCAGTACTTC.

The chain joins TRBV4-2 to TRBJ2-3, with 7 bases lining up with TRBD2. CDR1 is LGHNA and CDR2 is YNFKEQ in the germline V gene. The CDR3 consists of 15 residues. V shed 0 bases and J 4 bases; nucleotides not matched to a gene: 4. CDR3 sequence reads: CASSQDGREADTQYF. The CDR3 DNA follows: TGTGCCAGCAGCCAAGATGGGAGGGAGGCAGATACGCAGTATTTT.

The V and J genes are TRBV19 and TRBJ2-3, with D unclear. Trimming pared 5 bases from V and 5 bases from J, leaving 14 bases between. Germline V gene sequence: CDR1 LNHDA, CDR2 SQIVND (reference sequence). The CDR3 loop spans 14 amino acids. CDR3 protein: CASSSPERRDTQYF. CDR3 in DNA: TGTGCCAGTAGTTCCCCCGAGCGCCGAGATACGCAGTATTTT.

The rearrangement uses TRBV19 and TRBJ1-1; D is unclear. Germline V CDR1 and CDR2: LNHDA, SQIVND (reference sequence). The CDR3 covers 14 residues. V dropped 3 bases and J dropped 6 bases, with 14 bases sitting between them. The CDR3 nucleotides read TGTGCCAGTAGTATCATAACCAAGGGAGCTGAAGCTTTCTTT. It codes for CASSIITKGAEAFF.

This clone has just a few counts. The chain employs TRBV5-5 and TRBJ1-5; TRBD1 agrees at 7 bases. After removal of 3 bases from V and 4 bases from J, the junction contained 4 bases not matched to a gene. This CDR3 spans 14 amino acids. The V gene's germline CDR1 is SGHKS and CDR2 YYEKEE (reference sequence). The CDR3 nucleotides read TGTGCCAGCAGCTCGGGACAGATAAATCAGCCCCAGCATTTT. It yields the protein CASSSGQINQPQHF.

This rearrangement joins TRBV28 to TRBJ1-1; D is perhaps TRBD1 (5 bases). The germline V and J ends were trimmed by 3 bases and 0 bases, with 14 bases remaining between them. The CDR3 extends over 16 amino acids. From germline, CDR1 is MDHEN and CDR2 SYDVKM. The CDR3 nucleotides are TGTGCCAGCAGTTTTAGTAGTTTAGGGGTGAACACTGAAGCTTTCTTT. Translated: CASSFSSLGVNTEAFF.

The DNA for the CDR3 is TGTGCCAGCAGTTGGACAGGGCTCGGGAAAAACATTCAGTACTTC. Its translation is CASSWTGLGKNIQYF. The chain combines TRBV2 with TRBJ2-4, with 8 nucleotides matching TRBD1. The J segment lost 4 bases and the V segment lost 5 bases, leaving 7 bases of the junction unmatched. The CDR3 runs to 15 residues. CDR1 and CDR2 from the germline V gene are SNHLY and FYNNEI.

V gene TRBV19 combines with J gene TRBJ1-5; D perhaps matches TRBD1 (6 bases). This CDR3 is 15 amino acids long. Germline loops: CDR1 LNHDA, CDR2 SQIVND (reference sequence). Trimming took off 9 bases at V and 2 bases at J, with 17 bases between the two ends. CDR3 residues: CASGGGADGNQPQHF. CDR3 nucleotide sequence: TGTGCCAGCGGTGGGGGGGCTGATGGCAATCAGCCCCAGCATTTT.

The CDR3 DNA follows: TGCGCCAGCAGCTGGGTCGGAGATAATTCACCCCTCCACTTT. It encodes CASSWVGDNSPLHF. The chain links TRBV5-1 to TRBJ1-6; D remains ambiguous. Looked up from germline, CDR1 is SGHRS and CDR2 is YFSETQ. V was clipped by 3 bases and J by 5 bases, with 9 bases between them. The CDR3 is 14 amino acids. Full variable domain (outside the CDR3, taken from reference TRBV5-1 and TRBJ1-6): KAGVTQTPRYLIKTRGQQVTLSCSPISGHRSVSWYQQTPGQGLQFLFEYFSETQRNKGNFPGRFSGRQFSNSRSEMNVSTLELGDSALYLCASSWVGDNSPLHFGNGTRLTVT.